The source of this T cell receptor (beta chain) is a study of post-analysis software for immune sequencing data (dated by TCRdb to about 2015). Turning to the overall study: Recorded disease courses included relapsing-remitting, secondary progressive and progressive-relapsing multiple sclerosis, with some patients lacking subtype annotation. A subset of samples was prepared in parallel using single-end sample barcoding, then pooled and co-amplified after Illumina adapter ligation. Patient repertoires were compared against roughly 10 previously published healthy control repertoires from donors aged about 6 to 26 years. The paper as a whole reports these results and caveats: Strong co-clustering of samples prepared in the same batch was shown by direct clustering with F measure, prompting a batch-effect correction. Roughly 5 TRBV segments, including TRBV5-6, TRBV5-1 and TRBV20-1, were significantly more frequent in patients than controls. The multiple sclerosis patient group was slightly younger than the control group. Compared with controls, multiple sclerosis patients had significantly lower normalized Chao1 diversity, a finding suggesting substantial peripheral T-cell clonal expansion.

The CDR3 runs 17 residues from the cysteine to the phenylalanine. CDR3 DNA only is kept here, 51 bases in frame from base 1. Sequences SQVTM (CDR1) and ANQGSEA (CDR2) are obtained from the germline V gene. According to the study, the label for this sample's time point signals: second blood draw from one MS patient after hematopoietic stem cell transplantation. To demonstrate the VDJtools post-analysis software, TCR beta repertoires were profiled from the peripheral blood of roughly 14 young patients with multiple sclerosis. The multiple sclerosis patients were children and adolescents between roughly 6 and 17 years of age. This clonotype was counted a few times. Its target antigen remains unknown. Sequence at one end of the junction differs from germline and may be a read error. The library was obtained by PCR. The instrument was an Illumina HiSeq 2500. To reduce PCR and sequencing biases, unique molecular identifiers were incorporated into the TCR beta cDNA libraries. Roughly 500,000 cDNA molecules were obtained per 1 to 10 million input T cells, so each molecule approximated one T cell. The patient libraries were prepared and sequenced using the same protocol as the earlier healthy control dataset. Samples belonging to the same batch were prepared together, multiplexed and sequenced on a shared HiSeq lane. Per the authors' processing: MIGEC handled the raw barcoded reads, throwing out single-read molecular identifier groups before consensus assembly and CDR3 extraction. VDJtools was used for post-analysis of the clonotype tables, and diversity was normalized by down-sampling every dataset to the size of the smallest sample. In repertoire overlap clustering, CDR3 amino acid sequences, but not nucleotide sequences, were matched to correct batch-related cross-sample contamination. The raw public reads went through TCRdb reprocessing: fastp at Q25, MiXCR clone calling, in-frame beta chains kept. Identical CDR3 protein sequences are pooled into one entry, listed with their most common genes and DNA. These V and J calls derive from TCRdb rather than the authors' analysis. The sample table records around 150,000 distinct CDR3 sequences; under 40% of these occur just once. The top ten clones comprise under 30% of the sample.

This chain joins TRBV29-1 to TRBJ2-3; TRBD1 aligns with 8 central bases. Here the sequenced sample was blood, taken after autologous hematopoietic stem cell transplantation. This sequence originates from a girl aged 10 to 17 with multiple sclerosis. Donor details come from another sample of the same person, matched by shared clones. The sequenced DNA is TGCAGCGTTGAAGATCCGCGGACAGGGACCCGCACAGATACGCGGTATTTT. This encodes CSVEDPRTGTRTDTRYF.